The 2 T cell receptor beta chains presented below share a single source sample, sequenced in a study of T cells in Graves' hyperthyroidism and ophthalmopathy. Amplification yielded TCR beta CDR3 regions, with RNA transcripts as the source. HTBI primers drove first-round RT-PCR of the TCR CDR3. Each CDR3 protein is one row after TCRdb ran MiXCR on the multiplex PCR reads. The sample shows roughly 170,000 distinct CDR3 sequences, about 15% of them seen only once. Sequenced: blood. These receptors all come from a woman between 45 and 65 years old with Graves' hyperthyroidism.

This clonotype was detected only a few times. This may be a read error, as it is one base from a much larger clone. The gene calls are TRBV6-1 and TRBJ2-1; 10 positions agree with TRBD1. Trimming removed 5 bases from V and 0 bases from J; junction bases left unmatched: 25. Germline CDR1 reads MNHNS; CDR2 reads SASEGT. The CDR3 sequence is 23 residues long. The CDR3 loop is CASSPYHLVGTGVPTRSYNEQFF. CDR3 DNA sequence: TGTGCCAGCAGTCCGTATCACCTCGTTGGGACAGGGGTCCCGACACGCTCCTACAATGAGCAGTTCTTC.

CDR3 region: CSARRPGLTNTGELFF. CDR3 DNA sequence: TGCAGTGCTAGACGGCCGGGACTAACGAACACCGGGGAGCTGTTTTTT. The V gene is TRBV20-1, the J gene TRBJ2-2, with TRBD2 matching over 7 bases. Germline values: CDR1 DFQATT, CDR2 SNEGSKA (reference sequence). Germline trimming cut 2 bases from V and 0 bases from J; bases unmatched to any gene: 6. The CDR3 loop spans 16 amino acids.